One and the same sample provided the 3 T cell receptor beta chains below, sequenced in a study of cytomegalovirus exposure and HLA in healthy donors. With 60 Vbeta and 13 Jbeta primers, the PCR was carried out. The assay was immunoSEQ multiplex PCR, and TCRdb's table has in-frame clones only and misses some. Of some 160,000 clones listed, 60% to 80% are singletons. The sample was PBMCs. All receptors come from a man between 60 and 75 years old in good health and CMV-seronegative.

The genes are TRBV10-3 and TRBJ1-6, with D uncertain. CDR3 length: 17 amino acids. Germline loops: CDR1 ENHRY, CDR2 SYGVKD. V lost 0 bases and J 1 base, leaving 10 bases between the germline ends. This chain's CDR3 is CAISESRGASYNSPLHF. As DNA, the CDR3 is TGTGCCATCAGTGAGTCGAGAGGAGCTTCCTATAATTCACCCCTCCACTTT.

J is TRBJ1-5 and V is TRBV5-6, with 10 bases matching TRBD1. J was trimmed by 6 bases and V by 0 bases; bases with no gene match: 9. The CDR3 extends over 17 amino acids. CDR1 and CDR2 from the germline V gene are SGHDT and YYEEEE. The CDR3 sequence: CASSLVSGTGAGQPQHF. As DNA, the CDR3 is TGTGCCAGCAGCTTGGTGTCCGGGACAGGGGCGGGTCAGCCCCAGCATTTT.

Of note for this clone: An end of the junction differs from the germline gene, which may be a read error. The CDR3 region has the DNA TGTGCCAGTAAAAGGGGTTTCAGCAATCAGCCCCAGAATTTT. Translation: CASKRGFSNQPQNF. The V and J genes are TRBV19 and TRBJ1-5; a weak D match, TRBD1 (5 bases). The CDR3 runs to 14 residues. Germline V CDR1 and CDR2: LNHDA, SQIVND (reference sequence). The full variable domain, with the rest looked up from reference TRBV19 and TRBJ1-5, is DGGITQSPKYLFRKEGQNVTLSCEQNLNHDAMYWYRQDPGQGLRLIYYSQIVNDFQKGDIAEGYSVSREKKESFPLTVTSAQKNPTAFYLCASKRGFSNQPQNFGDGTRLSIL.